This TCR delta chain was identified during a study of human gamma delta and Vdelta1 T cells (dated by TCRdb to the late 2010s). For the study in its entirety: Delta One T cells, Vd1+ gamma-delta T cells, were investigated in the study as cytotoxic effectors against acute myeloid leukemia. The study at large found these results: According to the report, Delta One T cells were polyclonal and showed broad cytotoxic targeting of acute myeloid leukemia.

CDR1 TSWWSYY and CDR2 QGS were looked up in the germline V gene. Including cysteine and phenylalanine, the CDR3 has 17 amino acids. Of all the DNA, just the CDR3 is kept, 51 bases in frame from base 1. Trimming removed 7 bases from V and 2 bases from J, leaving 23 bases between the germline ends. The library was generated by PCR. Sequencing relied on an Illumina MiSeq. TCRdb reprocessed the public reads with the caller CATT; rows with the same DNA were merged afterwards. The sample contains over 5,500 delta-chain clones, almost 40% of them found a single time. The top ten hold roughly 6.4% of the sample. On this clone: There is no known antigen for this receptor. No base qualities exist here, and no much larger clone lies one base off it.

This clonotype was obtained from a human donor in good health. The sample taken for sequencing was Vdelta1 gamma-delta T cells from blood grown in culture (DOT cells). The sample's cell subset or site, from its label and the paper: Delta One T cells, in vitro expanded/differentiated Vd1+ gamma-delta T cells. Recombination joined TRDV1 with TRDJ1; the D gene is tentatively TRDD2 or TRDD3, each matching 5 bases. The sequence in DNA is TGTGCTCTTGCTCACTCGTGGGGCCTACGACGTACCGATAAACTCATCTTT. This translates into CALAHSWGLRRTDKLIF.